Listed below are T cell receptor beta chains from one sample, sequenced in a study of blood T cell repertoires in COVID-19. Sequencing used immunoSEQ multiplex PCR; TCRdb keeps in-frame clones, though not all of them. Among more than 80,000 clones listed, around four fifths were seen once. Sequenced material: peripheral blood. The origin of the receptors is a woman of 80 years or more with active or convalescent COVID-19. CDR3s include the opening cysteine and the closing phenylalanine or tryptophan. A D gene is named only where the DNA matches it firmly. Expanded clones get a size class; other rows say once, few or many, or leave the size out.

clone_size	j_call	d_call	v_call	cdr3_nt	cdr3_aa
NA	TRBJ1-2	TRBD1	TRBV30	TGTGCCTGGAGAGAACAGGGGGCGCCCGGCTACACCTTC	CAWREQGAPGYTF
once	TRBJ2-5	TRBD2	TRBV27	TGTGCCAGCAGTTTAGGGCTAGCGGGGGGGATTCGTCCACAAGAGACCCAGTACTTC	CASSLGLAGGIRPQETQYF
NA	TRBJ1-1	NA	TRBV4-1	TGCGCCAGCAGCCAAGAAAGGGCAGGGAATGAAGCTTTCTTT	CASSQERAGNEAFF
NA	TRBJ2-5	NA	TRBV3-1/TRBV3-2	TGTGCCAGCAGCCCCAGACAGGTAACGCAAGAGACCCAGTACTTC	CASSPRQVTQETQYF
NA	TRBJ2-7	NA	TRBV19	TGTGCCAGTAGCTCGCCCCGGGGATCGGCCTACGAGCAGTACTTC	CASSSPRGSAYEQYF
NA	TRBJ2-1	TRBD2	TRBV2	TGTGCCAGCAGTCAACTACTAGCGGGTTCCGGCAATGAGCAGTTCTTC	CASSQLLAGSGNEQFF
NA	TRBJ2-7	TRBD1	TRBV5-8	TGTGCCAGCAGCTTGGGCCCGGACAGGGTGAGAGAGCAGTACTTC	CASSLGPDRVREQYF
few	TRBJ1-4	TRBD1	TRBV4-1	TGCGCCAGCAGCCAAGATACGAATTGGGACAGGGGTGAAAAACTGTTTTTT	CASSQDTNWDRGEKLFF
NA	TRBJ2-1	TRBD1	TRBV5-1	TGCGCCAGCAGCTCCAACCGACAGGGGGAGTTCTTC	CASSSNRQGEFF
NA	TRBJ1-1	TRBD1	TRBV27	TGTGCCAGCAGACAGGGGAGACAGAACACTGAAGCTTTCTTT	CASRQGRQNTEAFF
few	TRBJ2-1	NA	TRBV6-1	TGTGCCAGCAGTGAAGGAAGGGGGACCTACAATGAGCAGTTCTTC	CASSEGRGTYNEQFF
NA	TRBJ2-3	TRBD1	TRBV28	TGTGCCAGCAACCAACAGGGGTGGGATACGCAGTATTTT	CASNQQGWDTQYF
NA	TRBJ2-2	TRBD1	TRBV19	TGTGCCAGCAACCGGGACAGGGGGTTAGCCGGGGAGCTGTTTTTT	CASNRDRGLAGELFF
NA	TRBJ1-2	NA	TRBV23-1	TGCGCCAGCAGTCAAGAGACACGGCATGGCTACACCTTC	CASSQETRHGYTF
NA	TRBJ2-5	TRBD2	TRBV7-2	TGTGCCAGCAGCTTAGGAATGGTAGCGGGGATAGAGACCCAGTACTTC	CASSLGMVAGIETQYF
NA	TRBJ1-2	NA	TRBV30	TGTGCCTGGACCTTCGGCCGCGAGCGCTATGGCTACACCTTC	CAWTFGRERYGYTF
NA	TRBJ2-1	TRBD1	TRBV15	TGTGCCACCAGCAGCGAGATAAGGGGGCATGAGCAGTTCTTC	CATSSEIRGHEQFF
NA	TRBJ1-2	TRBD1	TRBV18	TGTGCCAGCTCTACCGGGACAGCGAGCGGGTACTATGGCTACACCTTC	CASSTGTASGYYGYTF
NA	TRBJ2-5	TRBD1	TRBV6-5	TGTGCCAGCAGAGCCGCAGGGGGCTCGCCGGGGACCCAGTACTTC	CASRAAGGSPGTQYF
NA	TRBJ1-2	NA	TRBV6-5	TGTGCCAGCAGTTACTCGGCCGACAACCACTATGGCTACACCTTC	CASSYSADNHYGYTF
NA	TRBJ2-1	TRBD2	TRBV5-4	TGTGCCAGCAGCTTGGTTGGCGGGGGGGCCTACAATGAGCAGTTCTTC	CASSLVGGGAYNEQFF
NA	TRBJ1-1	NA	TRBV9	TGTGCCAGCAGCCCCTTTCTCTTGAACACTGAAGCTTTCTTT	CASSPFLLNTEAFF
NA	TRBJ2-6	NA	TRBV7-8	TGTGCCAGCAGCTTTGGGGCCTCTGGGGCCAACGTCCTGACTTTC	CASSFGASGANVLTF
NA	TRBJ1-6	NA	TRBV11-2	TGTGCCAGCAGCTTAGAGTCAGGGCTACGGTCACCCCTCCACTTT	CASSLESGLRSPLHF
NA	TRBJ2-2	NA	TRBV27	TGTGCCAGCAGTATGTCTAGGACAAACACCGGGGAGCTGTTTTTT	CASSMSRTNTGELFF
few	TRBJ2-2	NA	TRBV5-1	TGCGCCAGCAGACGAGGGACAACCGGGGAGCTGTTTTTT	CASRRGTTGELFF
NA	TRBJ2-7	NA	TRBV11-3	TGTGCCAGCAGCTTCCGGCAGGGGCCCTCCTACGAGCAGTACTTC	CASSFRQGPSYEQYF
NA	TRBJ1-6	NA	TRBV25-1	TGTGCCAGCAGTGAATATGGGGGCGCGGATAATTCACCCCTCCACTTT	CASSEYGGADNSPLHF
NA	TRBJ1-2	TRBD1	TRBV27	TGTGCCAGCAGGGTCACAGGGGGCGCATATGGCTACACCTTC	CASRVTGGAYGYTF
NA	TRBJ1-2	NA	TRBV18	TGTGCCAGCTCACCGCAGGAGGGGACCTATGGCTACACCTTC	CASSPQEGTYGYTF
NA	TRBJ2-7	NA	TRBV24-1	TGTGCCACCAGTGACCCTAAACAGGGTCGCGAGCAGTACTTC	CATSDPKQGREQYF
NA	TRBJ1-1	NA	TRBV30	TGTGCCTGGACCACACTATCCGCCGGGCCCCGGGGCACTGAAGCTTTCTTT	CAWTTLSAGPRGTEAFF
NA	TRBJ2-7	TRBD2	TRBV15	TGTGCCACCAGCAGAGATTATACTAGCGGGGGGTCGGAGCAGTACTTC	CATSRDYTSGGSEQYF
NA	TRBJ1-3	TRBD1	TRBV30	TGTGCCTGGAGTACGACAGGGGGAAACACCATATATTTT	CAWSTTGGNTIYF
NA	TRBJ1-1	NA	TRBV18	TGTGCCAGCTCACCAATCCAGAACACTGAAGCTTTCTTT	CASSPIQNTEAFF
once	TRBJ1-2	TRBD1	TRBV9	TGTGCCAGCAGCGTAGAAGGCAGGGGGCACTATGGCTACACCTTC	CASSVEGRGHYGYTF
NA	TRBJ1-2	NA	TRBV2	TGTGCCAGCAGTCCTTTAACTTATGGCTACACCTTC	CASSPLTYGYTF
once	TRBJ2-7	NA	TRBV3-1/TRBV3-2	TGTGCCAGCAGCCCGGGACTGGCCAACTCCTACGAGCAGTACTTC	CASSPGLANSYEQYF
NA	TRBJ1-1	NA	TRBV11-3	TGTGCCAGCAGCTTAAATCGGGGGTGGGCCACTGAAGCTTTCTTT	CASSLNRGWATEAFF
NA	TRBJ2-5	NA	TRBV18	TGTGCCAGCTCACCACCGTCAGGGGAGGAGACCCAGTACTTC	CASSPPSGEETQYF
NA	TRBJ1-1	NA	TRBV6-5	TGTGCCAGCAGTTACCCCCGGGGGGGCACTGAAGCTTTCTTT	CASSYPRGGTEAFF
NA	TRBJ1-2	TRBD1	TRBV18	TGTGCCAGCTCCCCGGACAGGAATGGCGGCTACACCTTC	CASSPDRNGGYTF
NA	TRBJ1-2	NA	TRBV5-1	TGCGCCAGCAGCTTAGAACAGCATGGCTACACCTTC	CASSLEQHGYTF
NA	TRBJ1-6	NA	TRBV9	TGTGCCAGCAGCCCCGGGGGGGGCGGGTTCTTTTCACCCCTCCACTTT	CASSPGGGGFFSPLHF
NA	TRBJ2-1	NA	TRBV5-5	TGTGCCAGCAGCCCGAGGGGGGGCTCCTACAATGAGCAGTTCTTC	CASSPRGGSYNEQFF
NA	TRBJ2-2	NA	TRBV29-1	TGTGGATCAGGGGTGGGCGGGGAGCTGTTTTTT	CGSGVGGELFF
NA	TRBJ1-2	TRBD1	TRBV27	TGTGCCAGCAGCGCCTGGGACAGCCTTTTCTATGGCTACACCTTC	CASSAWDSLFYGYTF
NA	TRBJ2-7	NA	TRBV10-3	TGTGCCGCGGGCCTTTTGGAGCAGTACTTC	CAAGLLEQYF
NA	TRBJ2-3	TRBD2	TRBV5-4	TGTGCCAGCAGCTTGGGCGGACTAGCGGCCCGTGATACGCAGTATTTT	CASSLGGLAARDTQYF
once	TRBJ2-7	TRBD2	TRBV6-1	TGTGCCAGCAGTGTAGCGGGAGGGCGATACGAGCAGTACTTC	CASSVAGGRYEQYF
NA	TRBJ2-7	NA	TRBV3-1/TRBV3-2	TGTGCCAGCAGCCAACTGGGGAGGAACGAGCAGTACTTC	CASSQLGRNEQYF
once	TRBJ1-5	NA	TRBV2	TGTGCCAGCAGTGAAACGGCAGGGGCTGGCAATCAGCCCCAGCATTTT	CASSETAGAGNQPQHF